The T cell receptor beta chain described here comes from a study of shared clonotypes between healthy human individuals. General study results and limits: Sampling covered nothing but blood. Tissue TCR repertoires likely differ from those found in blood.

Notes on this clone: Its antigen is currently unknown.

Using immunoSEQ multiplex PCR, the repertoire was profiled, and TCRdb retains in-frame clones only, with some absent. The sample contains roughly 500,000 clones, around 80% of which appear only once. The CDR3 contains 15 residues. Between the trimmed V and J ends, which lost 4 bases and 5 bases, there was a span of 17 bases. The germline V gene has CDR1 SGHVS and CDR2 FNYEAQ. The sequence was obtained from a woman aged 40-49 years in good health. Some clones in this sample may be carry-over from other donors' samples. V usage is TRBV7-6 and J usage is TRBJ2-5; TRBD1 might be the D (5 bases). The sequenced sample was PBMCs. CDR3 in amino acids: CASSSLGRASETQYF. The CDR3 DNA is TGTGCCAGCAGCTCTCTGGGCAGGGCGTCGGAGACCCAGTACTTC.